Listed below are T cell receptor beta chains from one sample, sequenced in a study of blood T cells in healthy people across ages. One entry per CDR3 protein, called by TCRdb with MiXCR from the 5' RACE reads. The table records hundreds of thousands of distinct CDR3 sequences, around 45% of them present only once. Material: blood. These receptors were taken from a man in his sixties in good health. CDR3s include the opening cysteine and the closing phenylalanine or tryptophan. Fields, in order: D gene, J gene, V gene, clone size, CDR3 DNA, CDR3 protein. A D gene is named only where the DNA matches it firmly. For some rows the clone size is stated as once, few or many, or as a class when expanded; others skip it.

. TRBJ1-2 TRBV2 . TGTGCCAGCAGTGAACGGCAGGTCTATGGCTACACCTTC CASSERQVYGYTF
. TRBJ2-1 TRBV4-3 . TGCGCCAGCAGCCAAGGTGACGGGGACAAATCGGATGAGCAGTTCTTC CASSQGDGDKSDEQFF
TRBD1 TRBJ2-7 TRBV4-1 . TGCGCCAGCAGGCGGGACAGGGTAATGTACTTC CASRRDRVMYF
TRBD1 TRBJ2-5 TRBV7-9 . TGTGCCAGCAGCTTACCCAAGACAGGGTCCCATTGGGAGACCCAGTACTTC CASSLPKTGSHWETQYF
. TRBJ1-2 TRBV13 few TGTGCCAGCAGACAACCCGGGACCTATGGCTACACCTTC CASRQPGTYGYTF
. TRBJ2-7 TRBV11-3 . TGTGCCAGCAGCCACGGACCCTCCGAGCAGTACTTC CASSHGPSEQYF
. TRBJ2-7 TRBV10-3 . TGTGCCATCAGTGACCCCCTCGCAGTGCAGTACTTC CAISDPLAVQYF
. TRBJ1-2 TRBV6-1 . TGTGTCAGCAGTGAGGGCAGGACCTACTATGGCTACACCTTC CVSSEGRTYYGYTF
. TRBJ1-2 TRBV6-1 . TGTGCCACGGGAGGGGATGCTAACTATGGCTACACCTTC CATGGDANYGYTF
. TRBJ2-1 TRBV3-1 . TGTGCCAGCAGCCTGGACACGACCGGGGCGAATGAGCAGTTCTTC CASSLDTTGANEQFF
TRBD2 TRBJ2-3 TRBV7-2 many TGTGCCAGCAGCGAAGGGACTAGCGCAGATACGCAGTATTTT CASSEGTSADTQYF
. TRBJ2-7 TRBV7-9 . TGTGCCAGCAGCTTCGCGGGGGCGAGCTCCTACGAGCAGTACTTC CASSFAGASSYEQYF
. TRBJ2-5 TRBV2 . TGTGCCAGCAATAAGGAACAGTCGATCCAAGAGACCCAGTACTTC CASNKEQSIQETQYF
TRBD1 TRBJ2-1 TRBV25-1 . TGTGCCAGCAGTGAGACAGGGATGGGTTCCTACAATGGGCAGTTCTTC CASSETGMGSYNGQFF
. TRBJ1-2 TRBV27 . TGTGCCAGCAGAAATGAGGGACTGTTGAACTATGGCTACACCTTC CASRNEGLLNYGYTF
TRBD1 TRBJ2-7 TRBV5-1 . TGCGCCAGCAGCTTGGCCTTTGAGTCGGGACAGGGGGTATACGAGCAGTACTTC CASSLAFESGQGVYEQYF
TRBD1 TRBJ2-7 TRBV12-3/TRBV12-4 few TGTGCCAGCAGTTTATTTAGGGGGACAGGGATTAAGGAGCAGTACTTC CASSLFRGTGIKEQYF
. TRBJ2-7 TRBV18 . TGTGCCGGCTCACCAGGGATAGAGGGTTACGAGCAGTACTTC CAGSPGIEGYEQYF
. TRBJ2-5 TRBV20-1 few TGCAGTGCTTACGACAGGGGACTACAAGAGACCCAGTACTTC CSAYDRGLQETQYF
. TRBJ2-4 TRBV12-3/TRBV12-4 . TGTGCCAGCAGTTTATTCCGAAAGGGATCGAACATTCAGTACTTC CASSLFRKGSNIQYF
. TRBJ1-2 TRBV5-1 few TGCGCCAGCAGCTTGATAGGGGTTGATTATGGCTACACCTTC CASSLIGVDYGYTF
. TRBJ1-5 TRBV4-1 few TGCGCCAGCAGCTCGTCAGGGACAATGAATCAGCCCCAGCATTTT CASSSSGTMNQPQHF
. TRBJ2-7 TRBV5-1 . TGCGCCAGCAGCTTGAGTTGGGAGCCCCACGAGCAGTACTTC CASSLSWEPHEQYF